Each of the 6 T cell receptor beta chains below was sequenced from the same sample in a study of PD-1 blockade in classical Hodgkin lymphoma. Clones were read by immunoSEQ multiplex PCR, and TCRdb kept only the in-frame ones, dropping some. The sample includes over 4,000 clones, 80% to 90% of them seen just once. Specified time point: newly diagnosed, previously untreated cHL patient sample. Thawed PBMCs were the source of CD8+ T cells, obtained through magnetic negative selection. Sequencing was performed on CD8+ T cells from blood. The source is a human donor with classical Hodgkin lymphoma.

The CDR3 bases are TGTGCCAGCAGCCAAGTTCAGGGAGGGGAGGGCTACACCTTC. As protein: CASSQVQGGEGYTF. The chain combines TRBV14 with TRBJ1-2, with a possible D match to TRBD1 (5 bases). V was shortened by 1 base and J by 8 bases, with 14 bases between the two germline ends. This CDR3 contains 14 residues. Germline lookup yields CDR1 SGHDN and CDR2 FVKESK.

V usage is TRBV30 and J usage is TRBJ2-7; D not certain. The CDR3 is 12 residues long. From germline, CDR1 is GTSNPN and CDR2 SVGIG (reference sequence). The V end lost 3 bases, the J end lost 1 base, and 7 bases lay between the germline ends. CDR3 DNA: TGTGCCTGGAGCGTCCTTTCCTACGAGCAGTACTTC. It yields the protein CAWSVLSYEQYF.

J is TRBJ2-5 and V is TRBV5-1, with TRBD1 identical over 8 bases. V was clipped by 0 bases and J by 4 bases; unmatched bases: 2. Per germline, CDR1 SGHRS and CDR2 YFSETQ. This CDR3 is 14 amino acids long. CDR3 sequence: CASSLGTGLETQYF. CDR3 coding DNA: TGCGCCAGCAGCTTGGGGACAGGGTTAGAGACCCAGTACTTC.

The chain is built from TRBV5-5 and TRBJ2-7; 9 positions agree with TRBD2. Looked up from germline, CDR1 is SGHKS and CDR2 is YYEKEE (reference sequence). Losses at the gene ends were 2 bases for V and 7 bases for J; bases not matched to a gene: 7. CDR3 length: 14 residues. The CDR3 coding sequence is TGTGCCAGCAGCTTTCGAGCGGGGGGCCGGGAGCAGTACTTC. Protein sequence: CASSFRAGGREQYF.

The chain has TRBV9 and TRBJ2-1; 7 bases align to TRBD2. Germline V CDR1 and CDR2: SGDLS, YYNGEE. The J segment lost 6 bases and the V segment lost 1 base, leaving 7 bases of the junction unmatched. The CDR3 loop spans 15 amino acids. CDR3 sequence (DNA): TGTGCCAGCAGCGTAAGCGGGACTAATATCAATGAGCAGTTCTTC. Its protein is CASSVSGTNINEQFF.

This chain joins TRBV7-9 and TRBJ2-2; 8 nucleotides match TRBD2. Germline CDR1 is SEHNR and CDR2 is FQNEAQ (reference sequence). The CDR3 sequence is 16 residues long. V dropped 5 bases and J dropped 3; count of bases not matched to a gene: 8. CDR3 DNA: TGTGCCAGCAGCGACCTAGCGGGCGGGGACACCGGGGAGCTGTTTTTT. As protein: CASSDLAGGDTGELFF.